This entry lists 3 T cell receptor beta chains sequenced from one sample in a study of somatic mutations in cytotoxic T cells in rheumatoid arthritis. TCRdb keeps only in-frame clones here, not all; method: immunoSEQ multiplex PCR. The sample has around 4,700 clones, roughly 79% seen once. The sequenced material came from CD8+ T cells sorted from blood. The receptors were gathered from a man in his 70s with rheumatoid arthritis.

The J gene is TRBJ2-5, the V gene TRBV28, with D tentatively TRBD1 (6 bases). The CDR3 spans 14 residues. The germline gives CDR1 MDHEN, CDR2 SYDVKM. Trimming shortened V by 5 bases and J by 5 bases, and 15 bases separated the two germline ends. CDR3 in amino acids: CASSLQGWRETQYF. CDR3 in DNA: TGTGCCAGCAGTCTCCAGGGGTGGCGGGAGACCCAGTACTTC. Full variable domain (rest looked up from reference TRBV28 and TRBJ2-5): DVKVTQSSRYLVKRTGEKVFLECVQDMDHENMFWYRQDPGLGLRLIYFSYDVKMKEKGDIPEGYSVSREKKERFSLILESASTNQTSMYLCASSLQGWRETQYFGPGTRLLVL.

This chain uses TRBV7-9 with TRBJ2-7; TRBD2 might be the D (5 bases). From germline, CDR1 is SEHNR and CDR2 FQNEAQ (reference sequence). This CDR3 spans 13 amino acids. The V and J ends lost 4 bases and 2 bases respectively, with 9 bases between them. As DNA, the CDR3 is TGTGCCAGCAGCTCGCTAGCTGCCTACGAGCAGTACTTC. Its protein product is CASSSLAAYEQYF.

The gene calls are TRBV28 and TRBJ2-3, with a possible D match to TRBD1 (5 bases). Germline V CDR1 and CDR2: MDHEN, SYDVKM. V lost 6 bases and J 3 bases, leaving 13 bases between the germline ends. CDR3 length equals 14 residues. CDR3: CASRPTGATDTQYF. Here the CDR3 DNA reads TGTGCCAGCAGACCGACTGGGGCTACAGATACGCAGTATTTT.